The rows below give T cell receptor beta chains drawn from one sample of a study of a mutant IDH1 vaccine in newly diagnosed glioma. Sequencing used immunoSEQ multiplex PCR; TCRdb keeps in-frame clones, though not all of them. The sample contains 98,000 or so clones, approximately 90% of which appear only once. This sample comprised PBMCs, obtained from a glioma patient treated with radiotherapy, temozolomide or both. The receptors here all came from a woman aged 45 to 65 with glioma. Both conserved end residues are part of each CDR3. The order of the fields is V gene, D gene, clone size, J gene, CDR3 protein, CDR3 DNA. D genes are given only for firm matches. Size tells how often a clone was seen (once, few, many) or the class of an expanded clone, and some rows leave it out.

TRBV29-1	.	.	TRBJ2-7	CSVEGLTYEQYF	TGCAGCGTTGAAGGACTCACCTACGAGCAGTACTTC
TRBV6-5	TRBD1	.	TRBJ2-7	CAISEGQGKVEQYF	TGTGCCATCAGTGAGGGACAGGGTAAGGTCGAGCAGTACTTC
TRBV7-9	TRBD2	.	TRBJ2-1	CASSSLAGGVGEQFF	TGTGCCAGCAGCTCTCTAGCGGGGGGGGTCGGTGAGCAGTTCTTC
TRBV30	.	once	TRBJ1-4	CAHIRGEKLFF	TGTGCCCACATAAGGGGGGAAAAACTGTTTTTT
TRBV28	.	.	TRBJ2-7	CASNARGQSYEQYF	TGTGCCAGCAATGCTAGGGGCCAATCCTACGAGCAGTACTTC
TRBV5-1	TRBD2	once	TRBJ2-1	CASSLRELAGAYNEQFF	TGCGCCAGCAGCCTCCGGGAGCTAGCGGGAGCCTACAATGAGCAGTTCTTC
TRBV6-5	.	.	TRBJ2-1	CASSYFSAKNEQFF	TGTGCCAGCAGTTACTTTTCAGCCAAGAATGAGCAGTTCTTC
TRBV18	.	.	TRBJ2-7	CASSPGSYEQYF	TGTGCCAGCTCACCGGGGTCCTACGAGCAGTACTTC
TRBV19	.	.	TRBJ2-5	CASSIGQTQETQYF	TGTGCCAGTAGTATTGGGCAGACCCAAGAGACCCAGTACTTC
TRBV19	TRBD1	.	TRBJ1-5	CASKFATGSNQPQHF	TGTGCCAGTAAGTTTGCGACAGGGAGCAATCAGCCCCAGCATTTT
TRBV19	.	.	TRBJ1-1	CASSIDLWVTEAFF	TGTGCCAGTAGTATAGATCTGTGGGTAACTGAAGCTTTCTTT
TRBV7-2	.	.	TRBJ2-3	CASSLARGADTQYF	TGTGCCAGCAGCTTAGCCAGGGGGGCAGATACGCAGTATTTT
TRBV29-1	TRBD2	.	TRBJ2-1	CSVWDSGSYNEQFF	TGCAGCGTGTGGGATAGCGGGAGCTACAATGAGCAGTTCTTC
TRBV30	.	.	TRBJ1-6	CAWSVGTRTNSPLHF	TGTGCCTGGAGTGTAGGAACGAGGACGAATTCACCCCTCCACTTT
TRBV4-2	TRBD2	once	TRBJ2-3	CASSLASGDLSTDTQYF	TGTGCCAGCAGCCTAGCTAGCGGGGACCTTAGCACAGATACGCAGTATTTT
TRBV9	TRBD1	.	TRBJ2-5	CASSIFSGGQETQYF	TGTGCCAGCAGCATTTTTTCAGGGGGCCAAGAGACCCAGTACTTC
TRBV6-5	.	.	TRBJ2-2	CASSYSGGPITGELFF	TGTGCCAGCAGTTACTCGGGGGGACCCATCACCGGGGAGCTGTTTTTT
TRBV27	.	.	TRBJ1-1	CASSLTRDSTSAFF	TGTGCCAGCAGTCTCACCCGGGACTCAACCTCAGCTTTCTTT
TRBV28	TRBD1	.	TRBJ2-5	CASSLLGQGVQETQYF	TGTGCCAGCAGTTTACTGGGACAGGGGGTCCAAGAGACCCAGTACTTC
TRBV5-1	.	.	TRBJ2-5	CASSSKQETQYF	TGCGCCAGCAGCTCGAAACAAGAGACCCAGTACTTC
TRBV19	.	.	TRBJ2-2	CASSTLDYAGELFF	TGTGCCAGTAGTACCCTCGATTACGCCGGGGAGCTGTTTTTT
TRBV2	.	.	TRBJ1-6	CASSVDFLGNSPLHF	TGTGCCAGCAGTGTGGACTTCCTGGGGAATTCACCCCTCCACTTT
TRBV28	.	few	TRBJ2-2	CASSLLGRRQAGELFF	TGTGCCAGCAGTTTATTGGGTAGGCGACAAGCCGGGGAGCTGTTTTTT
TRBV7-2	.	.	TRBJ1-1	CASSFYTEAFF	TGTGCCAGCAGCTTCTACACTGAAGCTTTCTTT
TRBV11-2	.	.	TRBJ2-3	CASSLERANTDTQYF	TGTGCCAGCAGCTTAGAAAGGGCGAACACAGATACGCAGTATTTT
TRBV9	.	.	TRBJ2-7	CASSPGERAYEQYF	TGTGCCAGCAGCCCCGGGGAGCGGGCCTACGAGCAGTACTTC
TRBV27	.	.	TRBJ2-3	CATKGEWATDTQYF	TGTGCCACCAAGGGGGAGTGGGCCACAGATACGCAGTATTTT
TRBV6-5	TRBD1	.	TRBJ2-2	CASSWTTGVGSGELFF	TGTGCCAGCAGTTGGACGACAGGGGTGGGGAGCGGGGAGCTGTTTTTT
TRBV4-1	TRBD2	.	TRBJ2-7	CASSRGSTEQYF	TGCGCCAGCAGTCGCGGGAGCACCGAGCAGTACTTC
TRBV19	.	.	TRBJ2-7	CASRGSRAYEQYF	TGTGCCAGTAGGGGATCCCGAGCCTACGAGCAGTACTTC
TRBV15	.	.	TRBJ2-3	CATSRDSYLRDTQYF	TGTGCCACCAGCAGAGATTCGTACCTAAGAGATACGCAGTATTTT
TRBV6-1	.	.	TRBJ2-2	CASSEPGGTGELFF	TGTGCCAGCAGTGAGCCCGGGGGCACCGGGGAGCTGTTTTTT
TRBV6-9	.	.	TRBJ2-7	CASSYPAETESEQYF	TGTGCCAGCAGTTATCCCGCAGAGACCGAAAGCGAGCAGTACTTC
TRBV14	.	.	TRBJ1-1	CAIDFRGDTEAFF	TGTGCCATCGATTTCCGAGGGGACACTGAAGCTTTCTTT
TRBV5-1	.	.	TRBJ2-5	CASFSGPDETQYF	TGCGCCAGCTTTTCGGGTCCCGACGAGACCCAGTACTTC
TRBV29-1	.	.	TRBJ2-4	CSVSDRSNIQYF	TGCAGCGTTTCGGACAGAAGCAACATTCAGTACTTC
TRBV28	.	.	TRBJ1-6	CASSSGREFRVNSPLHF	TGTGCCAGCAGCTCCGGACGGGAATTTAGGGTTAATTCACCCCTCCACTTT
TRBV10-3	.	.	TRBJ1-5	CAISEAGDQPQHF	TGTGCCATCAGTGAAGCAGGAGATCAGCCCCAGCATTTT
TRBV5-1	.	.	TRBJ2-7	CASSLVTGRSYEQYF	TGCGCCAGCAGCTTGGTTACAGGGAGGTCCTACGAGCAGTACTTC
TRBV5-1	TRBD1	.	TRBJ2-1	CARKRRDRVSNEQFF	TGCGCCAGGAAACGCCGGGACAGGGTATCAAATGAGCAGTTCTTC